This record covers a single T cell receptor (beta chain). These data belong to a study of T cell changes during pregnancy in multiple sclerosis. Produced via immunoSEQ multiplex PCR; TCRdb's table is partial and in-frame only. The table has more than 85,000 clones, 94% seen once. CDR1 and CDR2 from the germline V gene are MGHRA and YSYEKL. The CDR3 covers 12 residues. V lost 3 bases and J lost 4, with 7 bases in between. The TCR was taken from a female donor in good health, enrolled as a control in a pregnancy study. The V call is TRBV4-1, the J call TRBJ2-7; D is undetermined. The sample consisted of peripheral blood, taken after pregnancy. The CDR3 DNA is TGCGCCAGCAGCCATGCCGGTTACGAGCAGTACTTC. Amino acids: CASSHAGYEQYF.